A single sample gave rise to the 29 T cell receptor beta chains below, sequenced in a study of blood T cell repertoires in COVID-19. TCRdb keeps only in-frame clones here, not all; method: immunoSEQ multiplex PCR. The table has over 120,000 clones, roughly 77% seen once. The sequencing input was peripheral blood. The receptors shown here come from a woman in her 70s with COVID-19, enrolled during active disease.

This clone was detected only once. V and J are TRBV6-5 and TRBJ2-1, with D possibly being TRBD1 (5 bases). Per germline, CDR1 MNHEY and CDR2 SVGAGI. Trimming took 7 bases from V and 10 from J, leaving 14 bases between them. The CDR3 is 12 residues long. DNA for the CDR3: TGTGCCAGCACAGGTAGTAAGGGGGAGCAGTTCTTC. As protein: CASTGSKGEQFF.

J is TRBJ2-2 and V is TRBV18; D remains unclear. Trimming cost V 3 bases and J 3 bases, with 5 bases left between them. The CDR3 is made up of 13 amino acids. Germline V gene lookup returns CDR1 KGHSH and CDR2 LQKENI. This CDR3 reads CASSPRDTGELFF. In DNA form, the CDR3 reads TGTGCCAGCTCACCGAGAGACACCGGGGAGCTGTTTTTT.

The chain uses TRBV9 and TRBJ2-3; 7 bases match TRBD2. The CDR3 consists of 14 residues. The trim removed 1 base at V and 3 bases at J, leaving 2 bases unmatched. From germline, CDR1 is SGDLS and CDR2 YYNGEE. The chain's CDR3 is CASSVLGGTDTQYF. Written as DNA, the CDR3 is TGTGCCAGCAGCGTACTGGGGGGGACAGATACGCAGTATTTT.

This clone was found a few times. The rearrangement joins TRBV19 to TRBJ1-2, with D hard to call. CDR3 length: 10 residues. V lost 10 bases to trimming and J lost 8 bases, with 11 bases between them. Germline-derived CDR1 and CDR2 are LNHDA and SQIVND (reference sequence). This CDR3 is CATESRGYTF. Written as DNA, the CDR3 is TGTGCCACCGAATCTCGGGGCTACACCTTC.

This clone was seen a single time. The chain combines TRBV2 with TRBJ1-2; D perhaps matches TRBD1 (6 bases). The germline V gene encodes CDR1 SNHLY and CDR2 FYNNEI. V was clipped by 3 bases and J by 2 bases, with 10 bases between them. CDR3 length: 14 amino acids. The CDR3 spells CASSEGRGNYGYTF. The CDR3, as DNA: TGTGCCAGCAGTGAGGGCAGGGGAAACTATGGCTACACCTTC.

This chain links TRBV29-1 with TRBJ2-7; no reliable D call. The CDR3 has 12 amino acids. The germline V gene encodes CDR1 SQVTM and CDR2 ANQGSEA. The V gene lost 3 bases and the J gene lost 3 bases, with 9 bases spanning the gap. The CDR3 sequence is CSVEDNSYEQYF. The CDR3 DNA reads TGCAGCGTTGAGGATAACAGCTACGAGCAGTACTTC.

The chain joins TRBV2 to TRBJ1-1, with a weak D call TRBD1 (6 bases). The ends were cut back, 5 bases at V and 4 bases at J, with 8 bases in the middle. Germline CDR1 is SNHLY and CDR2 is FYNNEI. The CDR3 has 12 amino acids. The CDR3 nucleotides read TGTGCCAGCAGTCGGACAGTCACTGAAGCTTTCTTT. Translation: CASSRTVTEAFF.

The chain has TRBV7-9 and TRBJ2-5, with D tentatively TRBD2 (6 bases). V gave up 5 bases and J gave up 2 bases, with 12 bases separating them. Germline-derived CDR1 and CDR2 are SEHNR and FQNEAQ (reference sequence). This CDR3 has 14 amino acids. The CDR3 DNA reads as TGTGCCAGCAGCCGCGGGGCAGAGCAAGAGACCCAGTACTTC. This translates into CASSRGAEQETQYF.

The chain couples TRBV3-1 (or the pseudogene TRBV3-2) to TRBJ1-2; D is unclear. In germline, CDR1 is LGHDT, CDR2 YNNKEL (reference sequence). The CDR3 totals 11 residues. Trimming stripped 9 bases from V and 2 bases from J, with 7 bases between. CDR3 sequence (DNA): TGTGCCAGTAGTCGAAACTATGGCTACACCTTC. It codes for CASSRNYGYTF.

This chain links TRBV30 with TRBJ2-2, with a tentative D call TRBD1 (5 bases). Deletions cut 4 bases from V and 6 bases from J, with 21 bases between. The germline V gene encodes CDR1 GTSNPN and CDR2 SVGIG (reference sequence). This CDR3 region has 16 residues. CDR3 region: CAWNTRGGATAGELFF. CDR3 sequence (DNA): TGTGCCTGGAACACCAGAGGTGGGGCGACGGCCGGGGAGCTGTTTTTT.

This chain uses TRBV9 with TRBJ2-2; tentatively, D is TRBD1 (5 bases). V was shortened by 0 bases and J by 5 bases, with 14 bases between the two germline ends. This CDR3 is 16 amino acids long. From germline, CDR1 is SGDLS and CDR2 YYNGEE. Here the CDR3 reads CASSVVPQKGTGELFF. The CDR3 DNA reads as TGTGCCAGCAGCGTAGTCCCTCAAAAGGGGACCGGGGAGCTGTTTTTT.

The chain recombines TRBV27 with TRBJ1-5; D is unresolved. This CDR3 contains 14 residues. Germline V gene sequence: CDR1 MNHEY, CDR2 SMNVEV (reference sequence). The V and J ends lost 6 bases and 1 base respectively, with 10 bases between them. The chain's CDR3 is CASRLGGSNQPQHF. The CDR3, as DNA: TGTGCCAGCAGACTCGGAGGGAGCAATCAGCCCCAGCATTTT.

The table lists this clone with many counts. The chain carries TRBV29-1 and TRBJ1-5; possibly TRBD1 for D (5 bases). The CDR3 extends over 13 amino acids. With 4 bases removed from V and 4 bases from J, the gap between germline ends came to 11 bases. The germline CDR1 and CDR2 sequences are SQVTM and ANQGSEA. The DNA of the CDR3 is TGCAGCGTTGCTCTAGGGGTAAATCAGCCCCAGCATTTT. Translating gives CSVALGVNQPQHF.

In DNA form, the CDR3 reads TGTGCCTGGAGTGACAGGGGGAGTATGAATCAGCCCCAGCATTTT. It yields the protein CAWSDRGSMNQPQHF. The J gene is TRBJ1-5, the V gene TRBV30, with 8 bases aligning to TRBD1. Per the germline V gene, CDR1 is GTSNPN and CDR2 is SVGIG (reference sequence). CDR3 size: 15 residues. V lost 1 base and J lost 4; bases outside the gene matches: 6. Filled out from reference TRBV30 and TRBJ1-5, the complete variable domain reads SQTIHQWPATLVQPVGSPLSLECTVEGTSNPNLYWYRQAAGRGLQLLFYSVGIGQISSEVPQNLSASRPQDRQFILSSKKLLLSDSGFYLCAWSDRGSMNQPQHFGDGTRLSIL.

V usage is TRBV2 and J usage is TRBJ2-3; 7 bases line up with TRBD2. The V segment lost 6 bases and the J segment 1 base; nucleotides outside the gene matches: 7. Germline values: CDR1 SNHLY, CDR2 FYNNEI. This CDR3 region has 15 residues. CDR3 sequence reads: CASSPRLAGTDTQYF. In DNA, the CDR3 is TGTGCCAGCAGCCCCCGACTAGCTGGCACAGATACGCAGTATTTT.

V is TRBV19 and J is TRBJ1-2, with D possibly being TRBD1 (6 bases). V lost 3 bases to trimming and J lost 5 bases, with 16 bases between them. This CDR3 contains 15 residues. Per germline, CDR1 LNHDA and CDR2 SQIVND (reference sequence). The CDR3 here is CASSMGTGGWYGYTF. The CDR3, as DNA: TGTGCCAGTAGTATGGGGACGGGGGGCTGGTATGGCTACACCTTC.

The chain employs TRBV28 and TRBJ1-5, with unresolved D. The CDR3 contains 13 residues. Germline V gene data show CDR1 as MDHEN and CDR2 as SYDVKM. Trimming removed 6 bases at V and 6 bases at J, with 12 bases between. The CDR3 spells CASSVLSLQPQHF. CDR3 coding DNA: TGTGCCAGCAGCGTTTTGTCTCTTCAGCCCCAGCATTTT.

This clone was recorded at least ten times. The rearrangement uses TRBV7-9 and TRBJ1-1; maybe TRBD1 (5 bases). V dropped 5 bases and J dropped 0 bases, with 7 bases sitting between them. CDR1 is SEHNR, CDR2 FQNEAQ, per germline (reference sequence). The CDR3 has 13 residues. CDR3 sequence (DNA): TGTGCCAGCAGCCAGACAGTGAACACTGAAGCTTTCTTT. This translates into CASSQTVNTEAFF. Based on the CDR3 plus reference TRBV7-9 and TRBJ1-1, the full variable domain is DTGVSQNPRHKITKRGQNVTFRCDPISEHNRLYWYRQTLGQGPEFLTYFQNEAQLEKSRLLSDRFSAERPKGSFSTLEIQRTEQGDSAMYLCASSQTVNTEAFFGQGTRLTVV.

The chain's CDR3 is CASIRGQGSFGYTF. CDR3 nucleotide sequence: TGTGCCAGCATTAGGGGACAGGGCTCTTTTGGCTACACCTTC. The rearrangement links TRBV6-5 to TRBJ1-2; 9 nucleotides match TRBD1. Germline V gene data show CDR1 as MNHEY and CDR2 as SVGAGI. The CDR3 contains 14 residues. V shed 7 bases, J shed 7 bases, and the junction held 10 bases outside the gene matches.

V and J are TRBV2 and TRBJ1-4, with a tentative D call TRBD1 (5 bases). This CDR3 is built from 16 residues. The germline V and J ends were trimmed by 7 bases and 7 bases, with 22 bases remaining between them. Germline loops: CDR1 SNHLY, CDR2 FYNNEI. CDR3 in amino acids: CASNTRSGQGSEKLFF. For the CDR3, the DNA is TGTGCCAGCAACACCCGGTCCGGGCAGGGCAGTGAAAAACTGTTTTTT.

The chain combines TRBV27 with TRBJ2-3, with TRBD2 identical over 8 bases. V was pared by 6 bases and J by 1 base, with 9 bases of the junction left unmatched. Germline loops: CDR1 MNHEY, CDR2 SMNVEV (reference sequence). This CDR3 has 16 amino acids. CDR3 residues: CASRYTGGRGTDTQYF. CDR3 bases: TGTGCCAGCAGATACACGGGGGGGCGGGGCACAGATACGCAGTATTTT.

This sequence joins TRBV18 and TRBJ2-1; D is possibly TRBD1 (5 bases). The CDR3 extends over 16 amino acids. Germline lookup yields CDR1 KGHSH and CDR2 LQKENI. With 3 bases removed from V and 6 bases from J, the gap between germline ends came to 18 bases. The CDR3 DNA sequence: TGTGCCAGCTCACCTCAAGGACAACTACCCTTCAATGAGCAGTTCTTC. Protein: CASSPQGQLPFNEQFF. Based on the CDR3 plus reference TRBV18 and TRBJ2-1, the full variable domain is NAGVMQNPRHLVRRRGQEARLRCSPMKGHSHVYWYRQLPEEGLKFMVYLQKENIIDESGMPKERFSAEFPKEGPSILRIQQVVRGDSAAYFCASSPQGQLPFNEQFFGPGTRLTVL.

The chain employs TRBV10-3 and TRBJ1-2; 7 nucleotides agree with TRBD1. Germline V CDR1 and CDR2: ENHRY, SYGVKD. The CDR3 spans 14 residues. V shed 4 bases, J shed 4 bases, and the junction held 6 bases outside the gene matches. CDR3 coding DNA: TGTGCCATCAGTGGACAGGGAGGATTCTATGGCTACACCTTC. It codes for CAISGQGGFYGYTF.

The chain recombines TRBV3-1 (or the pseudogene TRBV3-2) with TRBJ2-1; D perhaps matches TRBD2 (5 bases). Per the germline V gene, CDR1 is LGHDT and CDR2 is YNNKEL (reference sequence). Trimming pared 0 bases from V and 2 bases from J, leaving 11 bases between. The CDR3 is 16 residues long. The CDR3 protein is CASSQDDGLPYNEQFF. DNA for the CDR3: TGTGCCAGCAGCCAAGATGACGGACTCCCCTACAATGAGCAGTTCTTC.

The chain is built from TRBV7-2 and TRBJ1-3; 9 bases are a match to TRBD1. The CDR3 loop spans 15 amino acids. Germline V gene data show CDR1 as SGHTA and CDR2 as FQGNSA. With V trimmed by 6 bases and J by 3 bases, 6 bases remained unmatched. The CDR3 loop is CASRLQGARGNTIYF. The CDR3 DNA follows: TGTGCCAGCAGGTTACAGGGGGCGCGTGGAAACACCATATATTTT.

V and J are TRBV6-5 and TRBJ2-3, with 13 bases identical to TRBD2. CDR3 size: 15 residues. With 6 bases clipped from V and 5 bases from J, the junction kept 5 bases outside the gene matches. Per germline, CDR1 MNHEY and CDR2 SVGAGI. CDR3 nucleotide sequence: TGTGCCAGCAGGGCTACTAGCGGGGGGGTAGATACGCAGTATTTT. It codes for CASRATSGGVDTQYF.

CDR3 nucleotide sequence: TGTGCCAGTAGGCGGGACAGGGGCGGCAATCAGCCCCAGCATTTT. Translated, it gives CASRRDRGGNQPQHF. This chain connects TRBV19 to TRBJ1-5; 10 bases line up with TRBD1. CDR3 length equals 15 residues. Looked up from germline, CDR1 is LNHDA and CDR2 is SQIVND (reference sequence). With 6 bases clipped from V and 2 bases from J, the junction kept 4 bases outside the gene matches.

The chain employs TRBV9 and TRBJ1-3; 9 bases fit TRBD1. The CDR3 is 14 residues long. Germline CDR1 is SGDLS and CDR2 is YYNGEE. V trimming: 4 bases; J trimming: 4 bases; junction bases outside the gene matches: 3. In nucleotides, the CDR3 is TGTGCCAGCAGCCCGGGACAGGGCGGAAACACCATATATTTT. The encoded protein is CASSPGQGGNTIYF.

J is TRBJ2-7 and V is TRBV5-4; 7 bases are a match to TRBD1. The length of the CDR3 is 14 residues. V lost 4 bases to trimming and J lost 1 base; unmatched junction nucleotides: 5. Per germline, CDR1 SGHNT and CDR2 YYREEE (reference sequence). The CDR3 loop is CASSRRTGSYEQYF. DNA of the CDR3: TGTGCCAGCAGCCGTAGGACAGGATCCTACGAGCAGTACTTC.